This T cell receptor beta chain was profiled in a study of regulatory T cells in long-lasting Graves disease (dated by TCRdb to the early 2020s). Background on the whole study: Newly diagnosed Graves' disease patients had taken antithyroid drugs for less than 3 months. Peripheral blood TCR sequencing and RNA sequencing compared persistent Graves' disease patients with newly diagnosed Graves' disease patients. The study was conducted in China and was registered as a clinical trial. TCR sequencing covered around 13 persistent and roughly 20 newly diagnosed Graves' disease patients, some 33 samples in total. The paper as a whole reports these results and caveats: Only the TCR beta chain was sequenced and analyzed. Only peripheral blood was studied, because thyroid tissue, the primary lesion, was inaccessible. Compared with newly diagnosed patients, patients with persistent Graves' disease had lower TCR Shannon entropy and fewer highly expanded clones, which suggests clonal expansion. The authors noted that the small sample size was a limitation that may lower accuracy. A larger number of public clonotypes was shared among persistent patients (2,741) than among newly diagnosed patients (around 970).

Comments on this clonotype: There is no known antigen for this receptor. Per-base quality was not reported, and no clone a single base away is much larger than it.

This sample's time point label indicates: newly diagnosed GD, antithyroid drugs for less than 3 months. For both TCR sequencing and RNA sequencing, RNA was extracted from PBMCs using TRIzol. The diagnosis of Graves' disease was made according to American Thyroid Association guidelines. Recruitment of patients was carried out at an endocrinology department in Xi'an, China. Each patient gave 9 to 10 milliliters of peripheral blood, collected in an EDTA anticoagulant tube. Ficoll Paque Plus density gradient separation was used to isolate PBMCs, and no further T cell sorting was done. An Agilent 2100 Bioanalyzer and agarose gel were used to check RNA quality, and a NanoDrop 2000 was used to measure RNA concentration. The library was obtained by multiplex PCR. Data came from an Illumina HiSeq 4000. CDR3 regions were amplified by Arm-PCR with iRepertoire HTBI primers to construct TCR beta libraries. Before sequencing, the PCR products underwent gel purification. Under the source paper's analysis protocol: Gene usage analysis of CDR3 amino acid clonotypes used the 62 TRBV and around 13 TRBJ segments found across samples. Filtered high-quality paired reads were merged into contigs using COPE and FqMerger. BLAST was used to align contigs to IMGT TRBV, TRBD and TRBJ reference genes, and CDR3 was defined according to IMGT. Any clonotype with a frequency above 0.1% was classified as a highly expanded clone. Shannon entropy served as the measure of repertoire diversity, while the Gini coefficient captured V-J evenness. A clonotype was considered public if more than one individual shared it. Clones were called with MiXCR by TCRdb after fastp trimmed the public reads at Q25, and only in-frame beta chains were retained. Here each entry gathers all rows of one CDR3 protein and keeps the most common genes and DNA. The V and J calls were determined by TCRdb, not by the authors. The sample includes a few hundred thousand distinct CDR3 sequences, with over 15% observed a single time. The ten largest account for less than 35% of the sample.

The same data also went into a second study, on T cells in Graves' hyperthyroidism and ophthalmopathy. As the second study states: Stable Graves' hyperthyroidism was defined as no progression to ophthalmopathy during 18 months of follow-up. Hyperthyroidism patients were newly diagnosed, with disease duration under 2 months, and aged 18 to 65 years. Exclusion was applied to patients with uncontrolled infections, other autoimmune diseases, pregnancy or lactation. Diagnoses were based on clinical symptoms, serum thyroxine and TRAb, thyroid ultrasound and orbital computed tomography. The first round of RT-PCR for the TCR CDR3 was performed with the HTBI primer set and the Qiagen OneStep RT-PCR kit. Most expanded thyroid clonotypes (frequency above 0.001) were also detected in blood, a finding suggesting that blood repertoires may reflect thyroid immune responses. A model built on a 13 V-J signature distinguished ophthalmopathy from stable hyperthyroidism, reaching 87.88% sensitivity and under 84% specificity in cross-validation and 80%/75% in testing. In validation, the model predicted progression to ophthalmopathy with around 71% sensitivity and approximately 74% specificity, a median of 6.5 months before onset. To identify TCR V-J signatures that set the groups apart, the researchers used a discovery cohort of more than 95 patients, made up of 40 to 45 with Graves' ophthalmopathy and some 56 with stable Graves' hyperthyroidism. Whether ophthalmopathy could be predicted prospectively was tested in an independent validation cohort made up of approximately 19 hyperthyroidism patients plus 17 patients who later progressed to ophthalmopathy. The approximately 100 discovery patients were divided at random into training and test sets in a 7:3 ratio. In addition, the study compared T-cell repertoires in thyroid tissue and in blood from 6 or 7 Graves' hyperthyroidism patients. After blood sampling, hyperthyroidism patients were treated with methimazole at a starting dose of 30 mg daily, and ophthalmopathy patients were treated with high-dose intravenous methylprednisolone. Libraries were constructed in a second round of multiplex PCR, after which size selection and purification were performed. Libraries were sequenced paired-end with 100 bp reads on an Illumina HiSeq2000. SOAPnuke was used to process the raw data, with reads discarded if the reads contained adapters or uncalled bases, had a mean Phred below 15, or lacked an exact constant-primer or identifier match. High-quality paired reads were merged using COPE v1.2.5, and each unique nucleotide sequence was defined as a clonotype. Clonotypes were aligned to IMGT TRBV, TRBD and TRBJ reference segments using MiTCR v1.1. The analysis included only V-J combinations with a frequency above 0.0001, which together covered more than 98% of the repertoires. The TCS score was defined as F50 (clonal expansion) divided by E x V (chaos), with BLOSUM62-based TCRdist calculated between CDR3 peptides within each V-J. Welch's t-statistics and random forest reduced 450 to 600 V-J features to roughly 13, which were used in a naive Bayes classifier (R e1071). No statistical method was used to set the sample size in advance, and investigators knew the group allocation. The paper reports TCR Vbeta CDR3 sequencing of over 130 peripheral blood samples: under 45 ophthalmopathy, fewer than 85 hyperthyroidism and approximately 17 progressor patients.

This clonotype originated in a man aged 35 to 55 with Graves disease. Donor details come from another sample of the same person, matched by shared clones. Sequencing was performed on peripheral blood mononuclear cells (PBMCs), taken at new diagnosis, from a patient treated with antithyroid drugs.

The CDR3 sequence is CASRLTNANTGELFF. The DNA is TGTGCCAGCAGGTTGACTAACGCAAACACCGGGGAGCTGTTTTTT. Recombination linked TRBV7-8 to TRBJ2-2; a weak D assignment points to TRBD2 (5 bases agree). The CDR3 covers 15 residues, taking in both the cysteine and the phenylalanine. The entry retains the CDR3 DNA only, 45 bases that are in frame from base 1. V sheds 6 bases and J sheds 2 bases, leaving 13 bases between their ends. The germline V gene sets CDR1 to SGHVS and CDR2 to FQNEAQ.